This is a list of T cell receptor beta chains from one sample in a study of CD8+ T cells in alopecia areata. Some clones are missing from TCRdb's copy, which holds only in-frame ones; the method was immunoSEQ multiplex PCR. This sample has around 200,000 clones, with 50% to 75% found just once. The sequencing here drew on CD4+ T cells sorted from blood, taken at week 4, from a patient treated with tofacitinib. Receptors were obtained from a human donor with alopecia areata. Each CDR3 is given with its conserved first and last residue. D genes are given only for firm matches. Clone size is given for some rows only: seen once, a few or many times, or a class if the clone is expanded.

v_gene: TRBV25-1
d_gene: .
j_gene: TRBJ2-5
abundance: few
CDR3nt: TGTGCCAGCAGTGGTACTAGCTTAGGGACCCAGTACTTC
CDR3aa: CASSGTSLGTQYF

v_gene: TRBV4-1
d_gene: .
j_gene: TRBJ1-1
abundance: .
CDR3nt: TGCGCCAGCAGCCGAAGATCGGGGGCGCTGGGCACTGAAGCTTTCTTT
CDR3aa: CASSRRSGALGTEAFF

v_gene: TRBV7-9
d_gene: TRBD1
j_gene: TRBJ1-2
abundance: .
CDR3nt: TGTGCCAGCAGTCCGGGACAGGTCCTCTATGGCTACACCTTC
CDR3aa: CASSPGQVLYGYTF

v_gene: TRBV5-1
d_gene: .
j_gene: TRBJ2-2
abundance: .
CDR3nt: TGCGCCAGCAGCCAAAGAACAGGTCCCGGGGAGCTGTTTTTT
CDR3aa: CASSQRTGPGELFF

v_gene: TRBV4-1
d_gene: .
j_gene: TRBJ2-2
abundance: .
CDR3nt: TGCGCCAGCAGCCAGTATCTACTCACCGGGGAGCTGTTTTTT
CDR3aa: CASSQYLLTGELFF

v_gene: TRBV4-2
d_gene: .
j_gene: TRBJ1-2
abundance: once
CDR3nt: TGTGCCAGCAGCCAAGATTCGGGCTACACCTTC
CDR3aa: CASSQDSGYTF

v_gene: TRBV5-6
d_gene: .
j_gene: TRBJ1-2
abundance: few
CDR3nt: TGTGCCAGCAGCCGACGGGGGCACTATGGCTACACCTTC
CDR3aa: CASSRRGHYGYTF

v_gene: TRBV25-1
d_gene: .
j_gene: TRBJ1-1
abundance: .
CDR3nt: TGTGCCAGCAGTCCTCAAATGAACACTGAAGCTTTCTTT
CDR3aa: CASSPQMNTEAFF

v_gene: TRBV4-3
d_gene: TRBD1
j_gene: TRBJ2-6
abundance: few
CDR3nt: TGCGCCAGCAGCCAGGGACAGGCCCTCGGGGCCAACGTCCTGACTTTC
CDR3aa: CASSQGQALGANVLTF

v_gene: TRBV5-1
d_gene: .
j_gene: TRBJ2-5
abundance: .
CDR3nt: TGCGCCAGCAGCCGAGCCAGGGAGGACGGGGAGACCCAGTACTTC
CDR3aa: CASSRAREDGETQYF

v_gene: TRBV7-9
d_gene: .
j_gene: TRBJ2-3
abundance: .
CDR3nt: TGTGCCAGCACTCACCGGACTATCACAGATACGCAGTATTTT
CDR3aa: CASTHRTITDTQYF

v_gene: TRBV6-5
d_gene: TRBD2
j_gene: TRBJ2-1
abundance: .
CDR3nt: TGTGCCAGTGGCGGGGGGGCAGGAGAGCAGTTCTTC
CDR3aa: CASGGGAGEQFF

v_gene: TRBV2
d_gene: TRBD2
j_gene: TRBJ2-5
abundance: .
CDR3nt: TGTGCCAGCAGTGGAAGCGGGGGACAAGAGACCCAGTACTTC
CDR3aa: CASSGSGGQETQYF

v_gene: TRBV5-6
d_gene: .
j_gene: TRBJ1-5
abundance: .
CDR3nt: TGTGCCAGCAGCTTCTGGGGAGCTGGGAATCAGCCCCAGCATTTT
CDR3aa: CASSFWGAGNQPQHF

v_gene: TRBV9
d_gene: TRBD2
j_gene: TRBJ2-5
abundance: once
CDR3nt: TGTGCCAGCAGCGTCCTAGCGGGGTTCCAAGAGACCCAGTACTTC
CDR3aa: CASSVLAGFQETQYF

v_gene: TRBV5-1
d_gene: TRBD2
j_gene: TRBJ2-5
abundance: .
CDR3nt: TGCGCCAGCAGCTTGTGGCTAGCGGTGGGAGAGACCCAGTACTTC
CDR3aa: CASSLWLAVGETQYF

v_gene: TRBV2
d_gene: .
j_gene: TRBJ2-5
abundance: .
CDR3nt: TGTGCCAGCGGTAAAGAGACCCAGTACTTC
CDR3aa: CASGKETQYF

v_gene: TRBV29-1
d_gene: .
j_gene: TRBJ2-4
abundance: few
CDR3nt: TGCAGCGTTGACTATGCTGGGGGAAACATTCAGTACTTC
CDR3aa: CSVDYAGGNIQYF

v_gene: TRBV5-1
d_gene: TRBD2
j_gene: TRBJ2-3
abundance: once
CDR3nt: TGCGCCAGCAGCTTATTAGCGGGGGGTCCAGATACGCAGTATTTT
CDR3aa: CASSLLAGGPDTQYF

v_gene: TRBV30
d_gene: TRBD1
j_gene: TRBJ2-7
abundance: .
CDR3nt: TGTGCCTGGAGCAGGACAGGGGGTTTCTACGAGCAGTACTTC
CDR3aa: CAWSRTGGFYEQYF